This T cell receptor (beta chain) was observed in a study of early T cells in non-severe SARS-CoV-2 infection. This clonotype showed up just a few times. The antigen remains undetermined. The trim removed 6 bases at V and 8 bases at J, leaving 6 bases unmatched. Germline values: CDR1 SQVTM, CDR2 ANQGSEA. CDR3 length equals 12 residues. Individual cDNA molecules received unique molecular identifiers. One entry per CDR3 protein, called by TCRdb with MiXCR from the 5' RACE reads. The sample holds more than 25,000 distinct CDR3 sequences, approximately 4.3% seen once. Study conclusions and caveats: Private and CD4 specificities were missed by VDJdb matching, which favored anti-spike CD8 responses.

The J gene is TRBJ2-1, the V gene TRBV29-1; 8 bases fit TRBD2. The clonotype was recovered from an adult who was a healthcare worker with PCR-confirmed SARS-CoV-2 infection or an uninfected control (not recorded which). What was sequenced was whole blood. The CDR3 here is CSVDPGLDEQFF. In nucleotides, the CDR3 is TGCAGCGTGGACCCGGGACTAGATGAGCAGTTCTTC.